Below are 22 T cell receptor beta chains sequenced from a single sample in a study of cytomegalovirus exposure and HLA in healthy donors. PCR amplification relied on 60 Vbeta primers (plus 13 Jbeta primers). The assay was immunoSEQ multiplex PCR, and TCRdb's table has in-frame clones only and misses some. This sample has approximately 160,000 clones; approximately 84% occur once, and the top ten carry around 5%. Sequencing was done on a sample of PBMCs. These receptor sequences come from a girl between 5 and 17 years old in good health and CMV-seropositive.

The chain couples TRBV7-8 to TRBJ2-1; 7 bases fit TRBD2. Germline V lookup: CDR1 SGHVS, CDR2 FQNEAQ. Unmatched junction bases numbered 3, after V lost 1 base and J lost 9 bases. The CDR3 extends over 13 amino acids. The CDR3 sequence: CASSLVGGGEQFF. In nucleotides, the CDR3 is TGTGCCAGCAGCTTAGTTGGGGGGGGTGAGCAGTTCTTC.

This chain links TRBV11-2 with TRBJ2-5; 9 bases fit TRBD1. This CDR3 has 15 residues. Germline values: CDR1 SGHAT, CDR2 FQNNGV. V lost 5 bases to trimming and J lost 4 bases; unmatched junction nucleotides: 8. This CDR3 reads CASSPPGTGLETQYF. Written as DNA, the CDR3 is TGTGCCAGCAGCCCCCCAGGGACAGGGCTAGAGACCCAGTACTTC.

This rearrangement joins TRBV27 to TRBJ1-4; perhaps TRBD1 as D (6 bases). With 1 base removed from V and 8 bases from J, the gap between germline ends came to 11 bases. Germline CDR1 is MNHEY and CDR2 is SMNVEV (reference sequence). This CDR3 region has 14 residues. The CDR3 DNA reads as TGTGCCAGCAGTTTATACAGGGATGACGAAAAACTGTTTTTT. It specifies CASSLYRDDEKLFF.

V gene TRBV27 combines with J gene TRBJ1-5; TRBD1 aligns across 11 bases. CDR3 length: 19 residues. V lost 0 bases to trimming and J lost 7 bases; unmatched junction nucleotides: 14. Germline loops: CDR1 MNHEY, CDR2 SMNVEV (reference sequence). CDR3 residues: CASSLSTRLLGQGVQPQHF. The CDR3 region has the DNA TGTGCCAGCAGTTTATCTACCCGCCTTTTGGGACAGGGGGTCCAGCCCCAGCATTTT.

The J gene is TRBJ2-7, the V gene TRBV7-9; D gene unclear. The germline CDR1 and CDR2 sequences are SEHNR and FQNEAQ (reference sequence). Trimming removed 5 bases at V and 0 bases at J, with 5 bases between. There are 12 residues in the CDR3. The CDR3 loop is CASSHSSYEQYF. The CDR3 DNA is TGTGCCAGCAGCCATAGCTCCTACGAGCAGTACTTC.

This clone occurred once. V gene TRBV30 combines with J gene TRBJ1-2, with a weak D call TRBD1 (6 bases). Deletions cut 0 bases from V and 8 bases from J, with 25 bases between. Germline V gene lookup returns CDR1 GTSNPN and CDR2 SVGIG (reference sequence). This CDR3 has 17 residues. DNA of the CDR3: TGTGCCTGGAGTGTACGGGTCTTTCGGGGGGCGGTTCAAGGCTACACCTTC. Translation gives CAWSVRVFRGAVQGYTF. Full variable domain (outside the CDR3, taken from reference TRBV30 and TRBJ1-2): SQTIHQWPATLVQPVGSPLSLECTVEGTSNPNLYWYRQAAGRGLQLLFYSVGIGQISSEVPQNLSASRPQDRQFILSSKKLLLSDSGFYLCAWSVRVFRGAVQGYTFGSGTRLTVV.

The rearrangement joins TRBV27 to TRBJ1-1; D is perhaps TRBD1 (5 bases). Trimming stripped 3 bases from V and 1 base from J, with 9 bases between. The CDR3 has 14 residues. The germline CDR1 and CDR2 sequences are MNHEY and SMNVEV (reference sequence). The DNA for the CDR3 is TGTGCCAGCAGTTTGAACGGACAGAACACTGAAGCTTTCTTT. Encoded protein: CASSLNGQNTEAFF.

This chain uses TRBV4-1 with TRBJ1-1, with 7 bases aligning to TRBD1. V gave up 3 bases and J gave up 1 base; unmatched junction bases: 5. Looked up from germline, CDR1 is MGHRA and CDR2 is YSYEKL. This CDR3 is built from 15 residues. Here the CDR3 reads CASSHKQGTNTEAFF. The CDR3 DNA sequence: TGCGCCAGCAGCCATAAACAGGGGACGAACACTGAAGCTTTCTTT.

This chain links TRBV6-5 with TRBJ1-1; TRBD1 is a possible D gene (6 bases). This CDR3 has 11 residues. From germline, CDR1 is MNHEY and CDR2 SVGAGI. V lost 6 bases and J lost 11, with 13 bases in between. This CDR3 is CASSLRGEAFF. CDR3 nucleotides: TGTGCCAGCAGCCTCAGGGGTGAGGCTTTCTTT.

Written as DNA, the CDR3 is TGTGCCAGCAGCTTTTATCGGGGGGGACGCAACTATGGCTACACCTTC. As protein: CASSFYRGGRNYGYTF. This chain uses TRBV7-8 with TRBJ1-2; D possibly corresponds to TRBD1 (5 bases). The V end lost 3 bases, the J end lost 2 bases, and 16 bases lay between the germline ends. The CDR3 is made up of 16 amino acids. The germline gives CDR1 SGHVS, CDR2 FQNEAQ.

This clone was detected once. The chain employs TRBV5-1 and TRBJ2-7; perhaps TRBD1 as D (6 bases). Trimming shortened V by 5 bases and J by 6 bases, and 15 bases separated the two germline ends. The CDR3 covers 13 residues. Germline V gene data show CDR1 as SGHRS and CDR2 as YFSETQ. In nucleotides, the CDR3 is TGCGCCAGCAGTTCAGACAGGACCCGCGAGCAGTACTTC. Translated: CASSSDRTREQYF.

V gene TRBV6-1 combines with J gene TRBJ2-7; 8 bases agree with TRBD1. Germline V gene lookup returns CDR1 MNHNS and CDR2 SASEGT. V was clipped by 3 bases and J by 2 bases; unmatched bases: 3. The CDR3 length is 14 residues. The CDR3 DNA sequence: TGTGCCAGCAGTGACCCGGGACAGGCCTACGAGCAGTACTTC. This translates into CASSDPGQAYEQYF.

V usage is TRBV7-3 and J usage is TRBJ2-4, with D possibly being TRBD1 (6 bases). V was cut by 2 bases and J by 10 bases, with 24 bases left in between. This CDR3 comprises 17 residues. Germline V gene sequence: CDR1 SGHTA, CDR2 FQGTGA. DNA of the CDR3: TGTGCCAGCAGCTTATCCGGGACACCAGAGAAACATTCGATTCAGTACTTC. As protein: CASSLSGTPEKHSIQYF.

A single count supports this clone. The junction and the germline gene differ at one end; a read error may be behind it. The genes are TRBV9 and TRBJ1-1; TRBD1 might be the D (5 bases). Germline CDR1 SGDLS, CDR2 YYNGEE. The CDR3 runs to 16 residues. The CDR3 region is CAGSAQPRGGNTEAFF. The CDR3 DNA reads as TGTGCCGGCAGCGCCCAGCCCCGGGGGGGGAACACTGAAGCTTTCTTT.

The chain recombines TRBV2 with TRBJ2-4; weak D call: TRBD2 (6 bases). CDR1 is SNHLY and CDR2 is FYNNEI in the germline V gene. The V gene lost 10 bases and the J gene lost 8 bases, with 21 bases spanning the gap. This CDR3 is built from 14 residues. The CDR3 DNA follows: TGTGCCACCTCCCGGAGGGCCTCGGGGGACATTCAGTACTTC. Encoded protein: CATSRRASGDIQYF.

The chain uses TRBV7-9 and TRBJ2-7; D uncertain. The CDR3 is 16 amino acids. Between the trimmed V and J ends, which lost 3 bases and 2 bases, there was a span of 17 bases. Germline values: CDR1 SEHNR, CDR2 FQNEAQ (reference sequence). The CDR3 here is CASSLALRNTAYEQYF. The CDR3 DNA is TGTGCCAGCAGCTTGGCACTCCGTAACACAGCCTACGAGCAGTACTTC.

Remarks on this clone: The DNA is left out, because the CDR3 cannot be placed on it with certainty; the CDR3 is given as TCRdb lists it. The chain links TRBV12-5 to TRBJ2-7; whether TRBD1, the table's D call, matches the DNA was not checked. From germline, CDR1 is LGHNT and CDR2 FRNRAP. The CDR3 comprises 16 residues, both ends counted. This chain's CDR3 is CASGLVVGTGAPIGYF.

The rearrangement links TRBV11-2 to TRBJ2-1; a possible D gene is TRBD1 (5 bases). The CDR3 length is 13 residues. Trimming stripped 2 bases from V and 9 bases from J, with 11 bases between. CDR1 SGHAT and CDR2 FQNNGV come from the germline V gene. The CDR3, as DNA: TGTGCCAGCAGCTTATTCTGGGGCGGTGAGCAGTTCTTC. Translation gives CASSLFWGGEQFF.

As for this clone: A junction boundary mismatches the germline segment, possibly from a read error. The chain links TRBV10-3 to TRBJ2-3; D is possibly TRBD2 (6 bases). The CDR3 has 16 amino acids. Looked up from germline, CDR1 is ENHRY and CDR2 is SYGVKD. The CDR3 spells CASSVYSGEGTDTQYF. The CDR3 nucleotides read TGTGCCAGCAGTGTGTACAGTGGGGAGGGCACAGATACGCAGTATTTT.

For the CDR3, the DNA is TGTGCCAGCAGTGTAGGGGGGGGCAAGACCGGGGAGCTGTTTTTT. Protein: CASSVGGGKTGELFF. The chain employs TRBV2 and TRBJ2-2; possibly TRBD2 for D (7 bases). Germline CDR1 reads SNHLY; CDR2 reads FYNNEI. This CDR3 is 15 amino acids long. V was trimmed by 4 bases and J by 5 bases, leaving 14 bases between them.

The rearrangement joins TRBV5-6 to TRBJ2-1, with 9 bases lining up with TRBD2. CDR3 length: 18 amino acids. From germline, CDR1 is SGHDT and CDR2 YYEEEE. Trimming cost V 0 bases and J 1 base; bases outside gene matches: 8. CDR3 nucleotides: TGTGCCAGCAGCTTGGGTGGCGGGGGGGCCCCTTCCTACAATGAGCAGTTCTTC. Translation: CASSLGGGGAPSYNEQFF.

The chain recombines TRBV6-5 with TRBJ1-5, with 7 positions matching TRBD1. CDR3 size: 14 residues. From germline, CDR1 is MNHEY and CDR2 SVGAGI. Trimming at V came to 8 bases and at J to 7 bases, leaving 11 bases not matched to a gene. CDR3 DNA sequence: TGTGCCAGCCGCCAGACAGGGATCGGACAGCCCCAGCATTTT. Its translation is CASRQTGIGQPQHF.